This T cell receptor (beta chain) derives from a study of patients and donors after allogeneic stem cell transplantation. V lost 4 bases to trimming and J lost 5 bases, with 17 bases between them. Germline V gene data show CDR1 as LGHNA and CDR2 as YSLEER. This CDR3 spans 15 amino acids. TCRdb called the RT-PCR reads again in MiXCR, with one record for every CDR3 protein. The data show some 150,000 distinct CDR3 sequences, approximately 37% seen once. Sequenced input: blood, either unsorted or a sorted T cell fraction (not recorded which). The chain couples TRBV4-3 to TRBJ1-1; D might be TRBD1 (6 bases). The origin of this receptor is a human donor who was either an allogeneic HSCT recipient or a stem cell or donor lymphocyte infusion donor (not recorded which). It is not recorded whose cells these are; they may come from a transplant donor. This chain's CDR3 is CASSLGGGSRTEAFF. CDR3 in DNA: TGCGCCAGCAGCCTCGGAGGGGGAAGTCGGACTGAAGCTTTCTTT.